These 3 T cell receptor beta chains originate from one sample sequenced in a study of CD8+CD57+ T cells in acquired aplastic anemia. For CDR3 and TCR beta VDJ profiling, genomic DNA was the template used. TCRdb itself ran the reads through MiXCR, one entry per CDR3 protein. Of around 500,000 distinct CDR3 sequences in the sample, around 32% were seen once. In patients chosen for sequencing, flow cytometry had shown CD8+CD57+ cell expansion. Sequenced material: sorted CD4+, CD8+, or CD8+CD57+ T cells (not recorded which) from PBMCs. These receptors originate from a human donor with aplastic anemia.

CDR3 bases: TGCGCCAGCAGCCGAGCTGGACAGGGGGCGTCGGATACGCAGTATTTT. Translated: CASSRAGQGASDTQYF. The chain carries TRBV4-1 and TRBJ2-3; 11 bases agree with TRBD1. Trimming took 4 bases from V and 6 from J; bases not matched to a gene: 9. Per the germline V gene, CDR1 is MGHRA and CDR2 is YSYEKL. The CDR3 totals 16 residues.

The chain has TRBV4-1 and TRBJ2-3; D unclear. This CDR3 region has 13 residues. The V end lost 0 bases, the J end lost 8 bases, and 9 bases lay between the germline ends. CDR1 and CDR2 (germline): MGHRA, YSYEKL. The CDR3 protein is CASSQDSGVTQYF. For the CDR3, the DNA is TGCGCCAGCAGCCAAGATTCCGGAGTTACGCAGTATTTT.

This chain joins TRBV28 and TRBJ1-5; TRBD1 aligns across 7 bases. J was trimmed by 1 base and V by 4 bases; bases with no gene match: 4. The length of the CDR3 is 15 residues. Germline V gene sequence: CDR1 MDHEN, CDR2 SYDVKM. The chain's CDR3 is CASSSVQGSNQPQHF. The CDR3 DNA is TGTGCCAGCAGTTCGGTACAGGGGAGCAATCAGCCCCAGCATTTT.